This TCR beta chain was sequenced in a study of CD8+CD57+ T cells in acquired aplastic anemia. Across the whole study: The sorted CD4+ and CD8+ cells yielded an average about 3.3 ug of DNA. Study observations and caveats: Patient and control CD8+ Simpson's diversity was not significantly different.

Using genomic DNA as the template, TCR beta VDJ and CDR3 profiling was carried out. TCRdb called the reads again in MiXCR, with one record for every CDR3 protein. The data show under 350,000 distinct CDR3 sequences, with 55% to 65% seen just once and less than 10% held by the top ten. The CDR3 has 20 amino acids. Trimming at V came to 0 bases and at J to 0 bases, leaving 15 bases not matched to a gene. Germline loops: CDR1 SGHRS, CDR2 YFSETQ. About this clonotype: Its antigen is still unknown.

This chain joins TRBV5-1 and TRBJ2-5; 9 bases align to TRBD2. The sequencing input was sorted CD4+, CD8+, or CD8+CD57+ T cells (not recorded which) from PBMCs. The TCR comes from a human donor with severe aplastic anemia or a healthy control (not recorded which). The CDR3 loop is CASSLDPGLAAGMYQETQYF. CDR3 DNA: TGCGCCAGCAGCTTGGATCCGGGACTAGCAGCAGGAATGTACCAAGAGACCCAGTACTTC.